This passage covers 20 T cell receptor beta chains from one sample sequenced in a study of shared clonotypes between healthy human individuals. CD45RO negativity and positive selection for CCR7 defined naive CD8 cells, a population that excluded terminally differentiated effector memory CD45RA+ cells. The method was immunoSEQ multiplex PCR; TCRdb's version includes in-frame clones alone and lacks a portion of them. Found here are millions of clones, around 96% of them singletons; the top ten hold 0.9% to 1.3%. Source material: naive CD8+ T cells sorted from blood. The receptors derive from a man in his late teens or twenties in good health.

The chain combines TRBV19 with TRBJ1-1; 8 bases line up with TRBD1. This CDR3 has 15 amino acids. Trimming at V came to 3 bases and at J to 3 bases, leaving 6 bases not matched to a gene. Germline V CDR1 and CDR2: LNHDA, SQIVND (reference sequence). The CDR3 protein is CASSIWGQVYTEAFF. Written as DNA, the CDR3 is TGTGCCAGTAGTATTTGGGGACAGGTGTACACTGAAGCTTTCTTT.

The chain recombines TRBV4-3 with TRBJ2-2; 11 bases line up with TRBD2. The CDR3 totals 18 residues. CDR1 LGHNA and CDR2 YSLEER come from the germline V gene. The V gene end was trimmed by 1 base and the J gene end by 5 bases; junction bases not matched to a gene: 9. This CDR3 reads CASSQAPLAGEGTGELFF. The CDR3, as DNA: TGCGCCAGCAGCCAAGCCCCACTAGCGGGAGAGGGAACCGGGGAGCTGTTTTTT.

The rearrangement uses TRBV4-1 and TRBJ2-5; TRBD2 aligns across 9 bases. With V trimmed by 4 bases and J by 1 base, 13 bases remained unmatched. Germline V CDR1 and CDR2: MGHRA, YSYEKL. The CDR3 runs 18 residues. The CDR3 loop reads CASSPAGGGADFQETQYF. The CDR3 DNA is TGCGCCAGCAGCCCAGCGGGCGGGGGGGCCGACTTCCAAGAGACCCAGTACTTC.

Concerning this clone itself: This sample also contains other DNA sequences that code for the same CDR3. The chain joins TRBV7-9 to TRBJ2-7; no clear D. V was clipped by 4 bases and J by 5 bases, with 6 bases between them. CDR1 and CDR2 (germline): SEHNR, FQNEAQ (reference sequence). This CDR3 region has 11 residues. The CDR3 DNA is TGTGCCAGCAGCTCCGATCACGAGCAGTACTTC. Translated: CASSSDHEQYF.

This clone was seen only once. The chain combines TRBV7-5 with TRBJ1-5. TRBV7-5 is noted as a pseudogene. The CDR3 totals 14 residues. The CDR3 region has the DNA TGTGCCAGAAGCTTAGGGGACAGCAATCAGCCCCAGCATTTT. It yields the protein CARSLGDSNQPQHF.

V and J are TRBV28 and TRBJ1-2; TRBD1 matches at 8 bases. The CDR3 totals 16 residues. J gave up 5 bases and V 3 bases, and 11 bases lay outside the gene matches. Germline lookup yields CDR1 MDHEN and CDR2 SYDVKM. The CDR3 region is CASSLGSGTGAYGYTF. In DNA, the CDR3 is TGTGCCAGCAGTTTGGGATCCGGGACAGGTGCTTATGGCTACACCTTC.

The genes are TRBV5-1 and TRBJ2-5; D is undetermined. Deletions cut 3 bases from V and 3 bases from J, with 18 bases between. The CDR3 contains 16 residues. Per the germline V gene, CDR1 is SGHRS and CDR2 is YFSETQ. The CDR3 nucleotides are TGCGCCAGCAGCTATTACATGGAACCTCGTAAAGAGACCCAGTACTTC. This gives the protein CASSYYMEPRKETQYF.

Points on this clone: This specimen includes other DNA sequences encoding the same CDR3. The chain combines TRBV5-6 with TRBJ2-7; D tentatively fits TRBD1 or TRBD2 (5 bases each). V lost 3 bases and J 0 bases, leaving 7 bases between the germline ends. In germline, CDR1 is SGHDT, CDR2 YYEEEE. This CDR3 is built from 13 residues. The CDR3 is CASSWGTSYEQYF. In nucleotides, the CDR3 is TGTGCCAGCAGCTGGGGGACCTCCTACGAGCAGTACTTC.

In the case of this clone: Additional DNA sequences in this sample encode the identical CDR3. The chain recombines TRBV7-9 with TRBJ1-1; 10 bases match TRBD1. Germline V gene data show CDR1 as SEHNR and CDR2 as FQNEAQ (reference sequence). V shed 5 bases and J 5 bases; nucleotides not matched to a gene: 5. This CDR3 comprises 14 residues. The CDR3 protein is CASSPWTGGTEAFF. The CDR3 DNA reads TGTGCCAGCAGCCCGTGGACAGGGGGGACTGAAGCTTTCTTT.

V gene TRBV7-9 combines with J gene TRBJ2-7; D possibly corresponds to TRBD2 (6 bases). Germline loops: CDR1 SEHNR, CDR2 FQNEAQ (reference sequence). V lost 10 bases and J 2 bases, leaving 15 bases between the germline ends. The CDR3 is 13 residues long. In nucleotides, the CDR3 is TGTGCCATAACGGGGGATATCCCCTACGAGCAGTACTTC. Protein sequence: CAITGDIPYEQYF.

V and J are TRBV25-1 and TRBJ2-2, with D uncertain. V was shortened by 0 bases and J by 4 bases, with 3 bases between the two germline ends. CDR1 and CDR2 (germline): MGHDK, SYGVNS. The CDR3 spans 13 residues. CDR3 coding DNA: TGTGCCAGCAGTGAATATTCCACCGGGGAGCTGTTTTTT. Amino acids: CASSEYSTGELFF.

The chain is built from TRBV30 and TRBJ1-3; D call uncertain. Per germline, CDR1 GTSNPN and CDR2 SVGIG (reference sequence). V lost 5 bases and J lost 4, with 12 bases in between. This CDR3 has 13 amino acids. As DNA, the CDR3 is TGTGCCTGGGGCTTCGATCAGGGAAACACCATATATTTT. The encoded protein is CAWGFDQGNTIYF.

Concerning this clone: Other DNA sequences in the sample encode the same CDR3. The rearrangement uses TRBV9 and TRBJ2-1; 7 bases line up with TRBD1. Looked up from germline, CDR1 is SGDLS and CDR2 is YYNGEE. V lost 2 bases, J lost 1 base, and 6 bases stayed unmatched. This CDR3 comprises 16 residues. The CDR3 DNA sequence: TGTGCCAGCAGCGTTCTCGCAGGGGGTTCCTACAATGAGCAGTTCTTC. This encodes CASSVLAGGSYNEQFF. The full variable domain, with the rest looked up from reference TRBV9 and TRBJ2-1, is DSGVTQTPKHLITATGQRVTLRCSPRSGDLSVYWYQQSLDQGLQFLIQYYNGEERAKGNILERFSAQQFPDLHSELNLSSLELGDSALYFCASSVLAGGSYNEQFFGPGTRLTVL.

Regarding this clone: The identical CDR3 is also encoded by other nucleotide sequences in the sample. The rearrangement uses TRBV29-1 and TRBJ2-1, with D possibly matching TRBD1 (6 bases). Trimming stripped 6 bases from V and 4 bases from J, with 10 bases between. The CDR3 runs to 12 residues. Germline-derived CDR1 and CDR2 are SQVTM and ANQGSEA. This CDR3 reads CSVSGQYNEQFF. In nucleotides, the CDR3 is TGCAGCGTCTCGGGACAATACAATGAGCAGTTCTTC.

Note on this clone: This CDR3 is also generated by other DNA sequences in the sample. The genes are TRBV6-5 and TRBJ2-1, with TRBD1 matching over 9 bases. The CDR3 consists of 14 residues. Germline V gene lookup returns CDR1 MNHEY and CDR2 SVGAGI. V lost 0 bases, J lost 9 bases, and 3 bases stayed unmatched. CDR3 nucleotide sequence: TGTGCCAGCAGTTACTCAGGGACAGGGAGTGAGCAGTTCTTC. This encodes CASSYSGTGSEQFF.

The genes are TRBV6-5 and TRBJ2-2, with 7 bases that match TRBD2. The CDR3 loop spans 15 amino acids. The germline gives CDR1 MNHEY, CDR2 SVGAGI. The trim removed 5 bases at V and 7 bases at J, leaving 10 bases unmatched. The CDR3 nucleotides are TGTGCCAGCAGTCCCTCCGGCGGGAGTGGCGGGGAGCTGTTTTTT. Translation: CASSPSGGSGGELFF.

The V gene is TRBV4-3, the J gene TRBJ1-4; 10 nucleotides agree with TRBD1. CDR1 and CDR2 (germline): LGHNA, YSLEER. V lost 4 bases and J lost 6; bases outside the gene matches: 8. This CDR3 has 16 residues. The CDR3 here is CASSRLTGGVDEKLFF. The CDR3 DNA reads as TGCGCCAGCAGCCGCCTGACAGGGGGCGTTGATGAAAAACTGTTTTTT.

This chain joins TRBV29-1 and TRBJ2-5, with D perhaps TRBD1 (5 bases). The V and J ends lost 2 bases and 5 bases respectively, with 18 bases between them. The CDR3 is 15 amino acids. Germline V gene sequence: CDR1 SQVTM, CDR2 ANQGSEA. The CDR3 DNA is TGCAGCGTTGAATCGGTGTCTAGGGGATGGGAGACCCAGTACTTC. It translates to CSVESVSRGWETQYF.

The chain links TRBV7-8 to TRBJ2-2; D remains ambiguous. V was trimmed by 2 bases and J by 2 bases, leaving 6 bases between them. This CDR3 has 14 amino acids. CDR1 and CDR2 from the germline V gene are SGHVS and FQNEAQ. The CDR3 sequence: CASSLYTNTGELFF. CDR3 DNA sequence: TGTGCCAGCAGCTTATACACAAACACCGGGGAGCTGTTTTTT.

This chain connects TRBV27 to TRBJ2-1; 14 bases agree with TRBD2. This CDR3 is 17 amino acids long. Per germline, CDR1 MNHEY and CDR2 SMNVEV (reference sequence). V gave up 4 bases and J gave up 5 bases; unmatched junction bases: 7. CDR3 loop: CASSSPGLAGAHNEQFF. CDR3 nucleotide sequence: TGTGCCAGCAGTTCCCCGGGACTAGCGGGGGCCCACAATGAGCAGTTCTTC.